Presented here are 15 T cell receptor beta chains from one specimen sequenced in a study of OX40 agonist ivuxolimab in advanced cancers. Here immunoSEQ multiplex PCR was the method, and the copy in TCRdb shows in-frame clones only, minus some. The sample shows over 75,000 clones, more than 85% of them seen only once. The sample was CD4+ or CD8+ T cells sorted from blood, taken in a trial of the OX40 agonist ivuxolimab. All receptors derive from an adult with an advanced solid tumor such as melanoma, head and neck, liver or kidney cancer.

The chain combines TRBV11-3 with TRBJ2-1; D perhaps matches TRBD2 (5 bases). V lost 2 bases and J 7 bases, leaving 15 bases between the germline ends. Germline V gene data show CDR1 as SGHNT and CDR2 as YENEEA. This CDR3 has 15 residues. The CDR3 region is CASSLISGERNEQFF. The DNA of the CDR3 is TGTGCCAGCAGCTTAATAAGCGGCGAAAGGAATGAGCAGTTCTTC.

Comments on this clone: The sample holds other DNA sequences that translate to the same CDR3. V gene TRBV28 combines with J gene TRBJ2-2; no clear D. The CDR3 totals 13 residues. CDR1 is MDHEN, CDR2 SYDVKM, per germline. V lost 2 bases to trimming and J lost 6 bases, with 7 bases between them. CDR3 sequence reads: CASSLVGPGELFF. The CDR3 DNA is TGTGCCAGCAGTTTAGTCGGGCCCGGGGAGCTGTTTTTT.

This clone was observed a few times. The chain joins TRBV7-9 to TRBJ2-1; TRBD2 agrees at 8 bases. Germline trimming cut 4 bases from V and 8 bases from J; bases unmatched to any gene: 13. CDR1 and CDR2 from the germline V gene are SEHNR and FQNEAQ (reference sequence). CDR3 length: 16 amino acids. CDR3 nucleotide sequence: TGTGCCAGCAGCTCAGGGGCGGTAGCGGGGAACTATGAGCAGTTCTTC. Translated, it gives CASSSGAVAGNYEQFF.

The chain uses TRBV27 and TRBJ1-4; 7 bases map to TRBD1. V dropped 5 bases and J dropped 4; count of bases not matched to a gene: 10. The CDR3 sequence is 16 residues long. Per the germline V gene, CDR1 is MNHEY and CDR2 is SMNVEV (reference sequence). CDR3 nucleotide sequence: TGTGCCAGCAGTCCGTTCCGGACAGGAGATAATGAAAAACTGTTTTTT. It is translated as CASSPFRTGDNEKLFF. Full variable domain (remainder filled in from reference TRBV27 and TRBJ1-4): EAQVTQNPRYLITVTGKKLTVTCSQNMNHEYMSWYRQDPGLGLRQIYYSMNVEVTDKGDVPEGYKVSRKEKRNFPLILESPSPNQTSLYFCASSPFRTGDNEKLFFGSGTQLSVL.

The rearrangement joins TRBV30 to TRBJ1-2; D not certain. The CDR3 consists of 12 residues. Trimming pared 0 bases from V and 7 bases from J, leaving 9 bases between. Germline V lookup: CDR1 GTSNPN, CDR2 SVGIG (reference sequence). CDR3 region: CAWSVKDPGYTF. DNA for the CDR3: TGTGCCTGGAGTGTAAAGGATCCTGGCTACACCTTC.

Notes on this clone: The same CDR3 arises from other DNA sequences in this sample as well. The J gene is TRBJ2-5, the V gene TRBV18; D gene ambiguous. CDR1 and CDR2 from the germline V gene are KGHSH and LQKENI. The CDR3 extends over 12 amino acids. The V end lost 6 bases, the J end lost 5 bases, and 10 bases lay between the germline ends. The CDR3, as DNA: TGTGCCAGCTCCCCTGGCCTGGAGACCCAGTACTTC. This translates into CASSPGLETQYF.

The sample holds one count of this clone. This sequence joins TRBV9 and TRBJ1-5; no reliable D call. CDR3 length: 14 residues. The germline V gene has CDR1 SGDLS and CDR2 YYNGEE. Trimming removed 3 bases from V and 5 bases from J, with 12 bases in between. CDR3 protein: CASSETAYDQPQHF. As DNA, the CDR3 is TGTGCCAGCAGCGAAACAGCCTACGATCAGCCCCAGCATTTT.

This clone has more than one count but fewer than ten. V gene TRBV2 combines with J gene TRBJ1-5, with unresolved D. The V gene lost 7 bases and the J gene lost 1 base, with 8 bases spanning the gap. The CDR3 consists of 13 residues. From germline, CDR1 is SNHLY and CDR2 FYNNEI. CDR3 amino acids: CASMAWSNQPQHF. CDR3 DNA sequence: TGTGCCAGCATGGCTTGGAGCAATCAGCCCCAGCATTTT.

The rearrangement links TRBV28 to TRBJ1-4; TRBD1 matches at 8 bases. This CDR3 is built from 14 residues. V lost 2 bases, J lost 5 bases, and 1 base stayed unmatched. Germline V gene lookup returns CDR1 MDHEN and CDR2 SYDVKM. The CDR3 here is CASSLGQGNEKLFF. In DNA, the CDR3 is TGTGCCAGCAGTTTAGGACAGGGAAATGAAAAACTGTTTTTT.

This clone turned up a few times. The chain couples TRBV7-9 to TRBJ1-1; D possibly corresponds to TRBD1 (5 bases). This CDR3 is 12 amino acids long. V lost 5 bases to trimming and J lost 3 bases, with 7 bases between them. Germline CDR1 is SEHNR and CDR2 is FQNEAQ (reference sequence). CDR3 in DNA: TGTGCCAGCAGCGGGGCGGACACTGAAGCTTTCTTT. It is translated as CASSGADTEAFF.

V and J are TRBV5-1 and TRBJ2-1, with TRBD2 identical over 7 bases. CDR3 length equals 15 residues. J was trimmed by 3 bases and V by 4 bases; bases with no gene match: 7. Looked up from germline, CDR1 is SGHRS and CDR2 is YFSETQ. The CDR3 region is CASSPPRESYNEQFF. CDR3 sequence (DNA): TGCGCCAGCAGCCCCCCGCGGGAGAGCTACAATGAGCAGTTCTTC.

The chain's CDR3 is CASSSLAAGRNEQFF. The CDR3 DNA follows: TGTGCCAGCAGTTCGCTAGCGGCAGGCCGCAATGAGCAGTTCTTC. The genes are TRBV28 and TRBJ2-1; 7 positions agree with TRBD2. This CDR3 has 15 amino acids. Germline V CDR1 and CDR2: MDHEN, SYDVKM. The ends lost 4 bases at V and 6 bases at J; junction bases unmatched: 9.

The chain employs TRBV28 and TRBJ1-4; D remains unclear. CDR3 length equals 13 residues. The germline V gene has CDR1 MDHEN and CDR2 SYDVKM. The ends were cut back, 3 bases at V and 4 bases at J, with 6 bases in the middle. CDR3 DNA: TGTGCCAGCAGTTTGGGCCATAATGAAAAACTGTTTTTT. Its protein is CASSLGHNEKLFF.

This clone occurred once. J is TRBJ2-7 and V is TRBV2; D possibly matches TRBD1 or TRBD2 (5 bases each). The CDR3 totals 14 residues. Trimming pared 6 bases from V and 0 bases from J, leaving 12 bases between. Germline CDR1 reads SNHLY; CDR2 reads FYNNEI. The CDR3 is CASRGTASSYEQYF. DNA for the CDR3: TGTGCCAGCAGGGGGACGGCGAGCTCCTACGAGCAGTACTTC.

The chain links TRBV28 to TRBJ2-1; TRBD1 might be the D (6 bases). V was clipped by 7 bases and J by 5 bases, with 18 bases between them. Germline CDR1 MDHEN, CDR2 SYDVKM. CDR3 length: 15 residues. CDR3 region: CASIQGQIANNEQFF. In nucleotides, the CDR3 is TGTGCCAGCATCCAAGGACAGATTGCCAACAATGAGCAGTTCTTC.